The 3 T cell receptor beta chains listed next were all sequenced from one sample in a study of human T cells and chemical hapten exposure. Documented time point: pre-sensitization, week 0. Regarding treatment: therapeutic diphenylcyclopropenone sensitization with weekly scalp DPC. TCRdb fed the RACE reads into MiXCR, producing one record per CDR3 protein. The table includes 250,000 to 300,000 distinct CDR3 sequences, around 7% detected once. This specimen was whole blood, taken in connection with sensitization to the hapten diphenylcyclopropenone (DPC). These receptor sequences come from a young man with alopecia areata. Some clones in this sample may be carry-over from other donors' samples.

In its sample, this clonotype was seen many times. The chain has TRBV27 and TRBJ2-2; the D is unclear. CDR3 size: 12 residues. Germline CDR1 and CDR2: MNHEY and SMNVEV (reference sequence). V dropped 3 bases and J dropped 5 bases, with 4 bases sitting between them. The CDR3 spells CASSFTTGELFF. The DNA for the CDR3 is TGTGCCAGCAGTTTCACAACCGGGGAGCTGTTTTTT.

This chain joins TRBV6-2 or TRBV6-3 and TRBJ1-6; D remains unclear. The V gene lost 7 bases and the J gene lost 6 bases, with 13 bases spanning the gap. CDR3 length: 14 residues. Germline CDR1 reads MNHEY; CDR2 reads SVGEGT. CDR3: CASTPEQINSPLHF. The CDR3 DNA reads as TGTGCCAGCACCCCGGAGCAGATTAATTCACCCCTCCACTTT.

This clonotype has at least ten counts. This rearrangement joins TRBV4-3 to TRBJ1-5; no clear D gene. CDR3 length: 13 amino acids. The germline CDR1 and CDR2 sequences are LGHNA and YSLEER. Trimming removed 0 bases from V and 7 bases from J, with 7 bases in between. As DNA, the CDR3 is TGCGCCAGCAGCCAAGAGGAGAGACAGCCCCAGCATTTT. Its translation is CASSQEERQPQHF.